The clone carrying this T cell receptor beta chain was counted a few times. Antigen unknown. The entry originates in a study of T cell responses to AZD1222 COVID-19 vaccine. Notes on the study in general: Donors in the cohort were predominantly white British and more often female, and clonal diversity was possibly underestimated. Across the whole spike, CD4 TCRs peaked at regions 160-218 and 743-854. Breadth and depth of Spike-specific TCRs rose after two AZD1222 doses. Scientists sampled the repertoires only once the peak T cell response had passed.

V dropped 8 bases and J dropped 5; count of bases not matched to a gene: 12. CDR3 length: 16 amino acids. The germline gives CDR1 WNHNN, CDR2 SYGVQD (reference sequence). Repertoires were generated with immunoSEQ multiplex PCR, while TCRdb's copy carries only in-frame clones and drops some. The table lists more than 95,000 clones, roughly 90% of them singletons. The source was peripheral blood, collected on day 0 of AZD1222 vaccination. V gene TRBV10-1 combines with J gene TRBJ2-2; 9 nucleotides align to TRBD1. This TCR came from an adult in good health. The CDR3, as DNA: TGCGCCAGCTCTACGCCGGGACAGGGATTAACCGGGGAGCTGTTTTTT. Translated, it gives CASSTPGQGLTGELFF.